This is a list of T cell receptor beta chains from one sample in a study of T cell responses to AZD1222 COVID-19 vaccine. Repertoires were generated with immunoSEQ multiplex PCR, while TCRdb's copy carries only in-frame clones and drops some. The sample lists 200,000 to 250,000 clones, roughly 91% occurring once. The starting material was peripheral blood, obtained on day 0 of MenACWY control vaccination. All receptors come from an adult in good health. Both conserved end residues are part of each CDR3. Fields, in order: J gene, V gene, clone size, D gene, CDR3 DNA, CDR3 protein. A D gene is named only where the DNA matches it firmly. Size is omitted from some rows. Given values are once, few, many or a class for expanded clones.

>TRBJ2-2|TRBV6-4|NA|TRBD2
TGTGCCAGCAGTCCCTCGGCTAGCGGGGCCGGGGAGCTGTTTTTT
CASSPSASGAGELFF
>TRBJ1-2|TRBV10-2|few|TRBD1
TGCGCCAGCTTTGACAGGGGGCCTGATGGCTACACCTTC
CASFDRGPDGYTF
>TRBJ2-3|TRBV25-1|NA|TRBD1
TGTGCCAGCAACCCACCCTCCGGGACAGGAGAAGGAGATACGCAGTATTTT
CASNPPSGTGEGDTQYF
>TRBJ2-1|TRBV5-1|once|TRBD1
TGCGCCAGCAGCTTAGGACAGGGGGCCTACAATGAGCAGTTCTTC
CASSLGQGAYNEQFF
>TRBJ1-2|TRBV7-2|NA|TRBD1
TGTGCCAGCAGCTTAGCTGCGTTGAGACAGGGGAGGGGCTACACCTTC
CASSLAALRQGRGYTF
>TRBJ1-1|TRBV13|NA|NA
TGTGCCAGCAGCCGACGGAGAGAGCTTAGTGAAGCTTTCTTT
CASSRRRELSEAFF
>TRBJ2-3|TRBV30|NA|TRBD2
TGTGCCTGGGGTCTGTGGGGCGGGGGGACCCATCCCGATACGCAGTATTTT
CAWGLWGGGTHPDTQYF
>TRBJ1-2|TRBV6-5|NA|TRBD1
TGTGCCAGCAGACGACAGGGAGGCTATGGCTACACCTTC
CASRRQGGYGYTF
>TRBJ1-4|TRBV19|once|TRBD1
TGTGCCAGTAGCACGGGACAGTACAATGAAAAACTGTTTTTT
CASSTGQYNEKLFF
>TRBJ2-3|TRBV12-1|NA|NA
TGTGCCGGGGAAGACAGATCCACAGATACGCAGTATTTT
CAGEDRSTDTQYF
>TRBJ1-4|TRBV4-1|NA|NA
TGCGCCAGCAGCCTTTACCCGACAACTAATGAAAAACTGTTTTTT
CASSLYPTTNEKLFF
>TRBJ1-5|TRBV5-1|NA|TRBD1
TGCGCCAGCAGACAGGGGACAGATCAGCCCCAGCATTTT
CASRQGTDQPQHF
>TRBJ1-1|TRBV30|NA|TRBD1
TGTGCCTGGAGTCAGGGACAGATTAACACTGAAGCTTTCTTT
CAWSQGQINTEAFF
>TRBJ1-2|TRBV3-1/TRBV3-2|NA|NA
TGTGCCAGCAGCCAGGGGGTCGATGGCTACACCTTC
CASSQGVDGYTF